Below are 8 T cell receptor beta chains sequenced from a single sample in a study of T cell clonotyping in hematopoietic cell transplantation. The assay was immunoSEQ multiplex PCR, and TCRdb's table has in-frame clones only and misses some. The sample yields over 10,000 clones, roughly 83% seen once. Sequencing used PBMCs, obtained 100 days after allogeneic stem cell transplant. The receptors stem from a female patient between 40 and 55 years old who had an allogeneic stem cell transplant from a related donor, so T cells may come from the graft donor. Some clones in this sample may be carry-over from other donors' samples.

The chain joins TRBV7-9 to TRBJ1-1; a weak D match, TRBD1 (6 bases). V shed 8 bases and J shed 8 bases, with 12 bases lying between them. Germline assignment: CDR1 SEHNR and CDR2 FQNEAQ (reference sequence). The CDR3 sequence is 11 residues long. DNA for the CDR3: TGTGCCAGCGGACCAGGGGACGAAGCTTTCTTT. Protein: CASGPGDEAFF.

CDR3 DNA: TGCGCCAGCTCAGTTGGGCGTTGGTTGGCTTTTAGTGGCTACACCTTC. This codes for CASSVGRWLAFSGYTF. This chain links TRBV10-2 with TRBJ1-2; D ambiguous. Trimming stripped 8 bases from V and 7 bases from J, with 26 bases between. Germline V CDR1 and CDR2: WSHSY, SAAADI. This CDR3 has 16 residues.

CDR3 loop: CASSLAFLTEAFF. The CDR3 DNA reads as TGTGCCAGCAGCTTAGCGTTTCTCACTGAAGCTTTCTTT. The genes are TRBV7-8 and TRBJ1-1; no definite D call. Per germline, CDR1 SGHVS and CDR2 FQNEAQ. There are 13 residues in the CDR3. V shed 0 bases and J shed 4 bases, with 6 bases lying between them.

The chain links TRBV14 to TRBJ2-1; 7 bases are a match to TRBD2. V lost 0 bases to trimming and J lost 6 bases; unmatched junction nucleotides: 5. Germline V gene lookup returns CDR1 SGHDN and CDR2 FVKESK. The CDR3 is 15 residues long. The CDR3 coding sequence is TGTGCCAGCAGCCAAGATGTCGGGACTATCAATGAGCAGTTCTTC. This encodes CASSQDVGTINEQFF.

In this sample, this clone turned up once. The V and J genes are TRBV14 and TRBJ1-6; 7 bases are a match to TRBD1. The germline V gene has CDR1 SGHDN and CDR2 FVKESK. Unmatched junction bases numbered 0, after V lost 3 bases and J lost 7 bases. There are 13 residues in the CDR3. The CDR3 loop reads CASSQTGNSPLHF. In nucleotides, the CDR3 is TGTGCCAGCAGCCAGACAGGGAATTCACCCCTCCACTTT. Complete variable domain (other parts from reference TRBV14 and TRBJ1-6): EAGVTQFPSHSVIEKGQTVTLRCDPISGHDNLYWYRRVMGKEIKFLLHFVKESKQDESGMPNNRFLAERTGGTYSTLKVQPAELEDSGVYFCASSQTGNSPLHFGNGTRLTVT.

The V gene is TRBV5-4, the J gene TRBJ1-1; D is undetermined. CDR1 and CDR2 (germline): SGHNT, YYREEE (reference sequence). The CDR3 consists of 14 residues. V dropped 0 bases and J dropped 2 bases, with 8 bases sitting between them. CDR3 sequence reads: CASSLDGTNTEAFF. As DNA, the CDR3 is TGTGCCAGCAGCTTGGACGGAACCAACACTGAAGCTTTCTTT.

Only one count was recorded for this clone. The chain is built from TRBV5-1 and TRBJ2-7, with 7 bases aligning to TRBD2. Germline V gene lookup returns CDR1 SGHRS and CDR2 YFSETQ. This CDR3 is built from 15 residues. V shed 4 bases and J 3 bases; nucleotides not matched to a gene: 10. This chain's CDR3 is CASSRGSSGGYEQYF. In DNA form, the CDR3 reads TGCGCCAGCAGCCGGGGGTCCTCGGGGGGCTACGAGCAGTACTTC.

The chain is built from TRBV2 and TRBJ1-2; unclear D gene. The V gene lost 3 bases and the J gene lost 5 bases, with 7 bases spanning the gap. The CDR3 spans 12 residues. Per germline, CDR1 SNHLY and CDR2 FYNNEI. In nucleotides, the CDR3 is TGTGCCAGCAGTGAGACGGTTTATGGCTACACCTTC. Protein sequence: CASSETVYGYTF.